This TCR beta chain was observed in a study of T cells after yellow fever vaccination. Findings of the study overall: Across the CD4 and CD8 compartments, a small share of clonotypes was present in both.

This clonotype was detected ten times or more. Antigen: not known. A process of 5'RACE template switching, which added a universal primer site and UMIs, was used to make TCR cDNA. TCRdb called the 5' RACE reads again in MiXCR, with one record for every CDR3 protein. The sample has approximately 150,000 distinct CDR3 sequences; approximately 6.2% are singletons. The V end was cut by 5 bases, the J end by 5 bases, with 9 bases between. The CDR3 spans 12 residues. Sequencing used CD4+ T cells sorted from PBMCs, obtained on the day of the first yellow fever vaccination. The source of this sequence is a man younger than 30 who received the YFV17D yellow fever vaccine. The genes are TRBV12-3 or TRBV12-4 and TRBJ2-5, with D tentatively TRBD1 or TRBD2 (5 bases each). The CDR3 sequence: CASSGTWETQYF. The CDR3 bases are TGTGCCAGCAGTGGGACGTGGGAGACCCAGTACTTC.